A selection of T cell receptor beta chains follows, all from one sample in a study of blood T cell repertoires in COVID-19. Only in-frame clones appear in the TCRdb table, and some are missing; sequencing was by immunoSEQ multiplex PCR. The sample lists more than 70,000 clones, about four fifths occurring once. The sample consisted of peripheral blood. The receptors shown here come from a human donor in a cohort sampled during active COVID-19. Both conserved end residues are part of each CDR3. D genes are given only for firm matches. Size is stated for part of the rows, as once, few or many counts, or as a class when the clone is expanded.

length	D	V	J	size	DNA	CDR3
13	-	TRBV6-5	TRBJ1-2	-	TGTGCCAGCAGCCGGGCGGGGAACTATGGCTACACCTTC	CASSRAGNYGYTF
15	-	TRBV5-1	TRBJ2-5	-	TGCGCCAGCAGCTTGGCCGGTACAGGTCCTGAGACCCAGTACTTC	CASSLAGTGPETQYF
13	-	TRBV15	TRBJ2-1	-	TGTGCCACCAGCATGAGCTACGCTAATGAGCAGTTCTTC	CATSMSYANEQFF
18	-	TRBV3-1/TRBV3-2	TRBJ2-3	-	TGTGCCAGCAGCCAAGATATAAGGGGGGAGGGCCTCGCAGATACGCAGTATTTT	CASSQDIRGEGLADTQYF
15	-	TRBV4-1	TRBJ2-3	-	TGCGCCAGCAGCCAAGTTCAGGGTGAGGCAGATACGCAGTATTTT	CASSQVQGEADTQYF
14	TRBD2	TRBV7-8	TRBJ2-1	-	TGTGCCAGCAGTCCTAGCGGGGGTTACAATGAGCAGTTCTTC	CASSPSGGYNEQFF
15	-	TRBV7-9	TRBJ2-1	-	TGTGCCAGCAGCCCTGGGACTTTCGCTAACAATGAGCAGTTCTTC	CASSPGTFANNEQFF
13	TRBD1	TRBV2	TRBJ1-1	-	TGTGCCAGCAGGACAACAGGGGAGGCTGAAGCTTTCTTT	CASRTTGEAEAFF
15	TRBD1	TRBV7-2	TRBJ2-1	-	TGTGCCAGCAGCTCCCAGGGGGCCCCCTACAATGAGCAGTTCTTC	CASSSQGAPYNEQFF
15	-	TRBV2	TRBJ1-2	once	TGTGCCAGCAGGTTGGGAGGCCTGATAAACTATGGCTACACCTTC	CASRLGGLINYGYTF
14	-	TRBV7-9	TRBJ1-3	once	TGTGCCAGCAGCCCCCCTTTCTCTGGAAACACCATATATTTT	CASSPPFSGNTIYF
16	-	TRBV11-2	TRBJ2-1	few	TGTGCCAGCAGCTTACAAGCGGAACTTGGTGGGAATGAGCAGTTCTTC	CASSLQAELGGNEQFF
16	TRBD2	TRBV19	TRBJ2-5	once	TGTGCCAGTAGTTCCGAGCGGGAGTTGTGGCAAGAGACCCAGTACTTC	CASSSERELWQETQYF
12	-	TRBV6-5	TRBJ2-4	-	TGTGCCAGCAGGGGAGGGGGGTACATTCAGTACTTC	CASRGGGYIQYF
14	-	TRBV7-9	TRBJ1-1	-	TGTGCCAGCAACATCCGGGACAAAGGCACTGAAGCTTTCTTT	CASNIRDKGTEAFF
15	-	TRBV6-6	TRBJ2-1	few	TGTGCCAGCAGTTACGGGCAAGCGGAGTACAATGAGCAGTTCTTC	CASSYGQAEYNEQFF
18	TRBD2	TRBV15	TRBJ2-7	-	TGTGCCACCAGTAAGGGACTTACGACTAGCGCCAACTCCTACGAGCAGTACTTC	CATSKGLTTSANSYEQYF
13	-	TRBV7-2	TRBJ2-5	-	TGTGCCAGCAGCTCGACAGACCAAGAGACCCAGTACTTC	CASSSTDQETQYF
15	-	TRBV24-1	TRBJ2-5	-	TGTGCCACCAGTGACCCTACAGATACCCAAGAGACCCAGTACTTC	CATSDPTDTQETQYF
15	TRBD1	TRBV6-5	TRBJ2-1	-	TGTGCCAGCAGACTCGGGACAGGTAGGCCCAATGAGCAGTTCTTC	CASRLGTGRPNEQFF
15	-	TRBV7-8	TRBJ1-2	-	TGTGCCAGCAGCCCCAGACAACCCCAAGGCTATGGCTACACCTTC	CASSPRQPQGYGYTF
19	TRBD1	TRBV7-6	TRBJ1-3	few	TGTGCCAGCAGCTTAAAACCCGGACAGGCTCTCGTCTCTGGAAACACCATATATTTT	CASSLKPGQALVSGNTIYF
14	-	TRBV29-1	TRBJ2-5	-	TGCAGCGTTGGGGGCTCGACAGCTCAAGAGACCCAGTACTTC	CSVGGSTAQETQYF
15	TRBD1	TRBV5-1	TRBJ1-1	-	TGCGCCAGCAGCTTGTTTGGGACAGGGAACACTGAAGCTTTCTTT	CASSLFGTGNTEAFF
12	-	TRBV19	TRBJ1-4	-	TGTGCCAGTAGCTTCTCTAATGAAAAACTGTTTTTT	CASSFSNEKLFF
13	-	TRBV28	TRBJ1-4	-	TGTGCCAGCAGTGGAGGGGTGGTAGAAAAACTGTTTTTT	CASSGGVVEKLFF
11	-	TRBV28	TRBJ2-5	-	TGTGCCAGCATCGAGCAAGAGACCCAGTACTTC	CASIEQETQYF
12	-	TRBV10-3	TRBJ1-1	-	TGTGCCATAAACAGGGATGGAACTGAAGCTTTCTTT	CAINRDGTEAFF
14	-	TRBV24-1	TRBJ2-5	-	TGTGCCACCAGTGCAGGCTCGTACCAAGAGACCCAGTACTTC	CATSAGSYQETQYF
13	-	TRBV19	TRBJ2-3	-	TGTGCCAGTAGTTTACAGAGCACAGATACGCAGTATTTT	CASSLQSTDTQYF
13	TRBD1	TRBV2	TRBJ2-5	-	TGTGCCAGCAGTCGGGACAGCCAAGAGACCCAGTACTTC	CASSRDSQETQYF
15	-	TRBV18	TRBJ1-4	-	TGTGCCAGCTCACCTACCGGGATCCGAAATGAAAAACTGTTTTTT	CASSPTGIRNEKLFF
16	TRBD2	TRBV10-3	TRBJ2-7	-	TGTGCCACCAAATTCGGGACTAGCGGGAGTGGGTACGAGCAGTATTTC	CATKFGTSGSGYEQYF
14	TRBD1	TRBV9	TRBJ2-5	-	TGTGCCAGCAGCATAGGGACAGGGGAAGAGACCCAGTACTTC	CASSIGTGEETQYF
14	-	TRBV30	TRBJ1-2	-	TGTGCCTGGAGTCCCCTGGCAGCTAACTATGGCTACACCTTC	CAWSPLAANYGYTF
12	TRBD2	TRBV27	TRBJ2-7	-	TGTGCCAGCAGCCTAGCGGGAGCCGAGCAGTACTTC	CASSLAGAEQYF
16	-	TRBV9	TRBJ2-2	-	TGTGCCAGCAGCGTAGGGCTCGCGGCGAGTACCGGGGAGCTGTTTTTT	CASSVGLAASTGELFF
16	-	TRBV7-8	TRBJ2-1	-	TGTGCCAGCAGCATACTAACCGGGCCCAGGGCAGGTGAGCAGTTCTTC	CASSILTGPRAGEQFF
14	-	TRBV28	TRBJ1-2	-	TGTGCCAGCAGTTTGGTCAGTCGACTTTCTAGCTACACCTTC	CASSLVSRLSSYTF
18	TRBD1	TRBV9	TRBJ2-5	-	TGTGCCAGCAGCGTAGATCTTCTGGGGACAGGACGACAAGAGACCCAGTACTTC	CASSVDLLGTGRQETQYF
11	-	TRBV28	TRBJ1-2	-	TGTGCCAGCAGTTTAGTGGGGGCCTACACCTTC	CASSLVGAYTF
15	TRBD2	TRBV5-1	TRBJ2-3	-	TGCGCCAGCAGCGCCGCTAGCGGTCTCACAGATACGCAGTATTTT	CASSAASGLTDTQYF
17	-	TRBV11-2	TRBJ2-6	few	TGTGCCAGCAGCGGAGAGGGATACCTGTCTGGGGCCAACGTCCTGACTTTC	CASSGEGYLSGANVLTF
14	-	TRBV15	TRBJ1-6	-	TGTGCCACCAGCCCGGGGGGAAGGAATTCACCCCTCCACTTT	CATSPGGRNSPLHF
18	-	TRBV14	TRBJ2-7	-	TGTGCCAGCAGCCAAGTGTTGCGAACCGGGACATTCACCTACGAGCAGTACTTC	CASSQVLRTGTFTYEQYF
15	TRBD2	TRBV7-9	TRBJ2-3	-	TGTGCCAGCAGCCGCTGGGAGGGTCCAAAGCGCACGCAGTATTTT	CASSRWEGPKRTQYF
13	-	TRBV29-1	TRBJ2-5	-	TGCAGCGTTGCCAGGCCCTACCAAGAGACCCAGTACTTC	CSVARPYQETQYF
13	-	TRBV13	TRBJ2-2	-	TGTGCCAGCAGCTCCTTGAACACCGGGGAGCTGTTTTTT	CASSSLNTGELFF
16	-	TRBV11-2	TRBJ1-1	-	TGTGCCAGCAGCCCGGTTTGGCCTAGAGGGAGACCTGAAGCTTTCTTT	CASSPVWPRGRPEAFF
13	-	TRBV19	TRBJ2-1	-	TGTGCCAGTACAAATTCGGGTTTTGGGGAGCAGTTCTTC	CASTNSGFGEQFF
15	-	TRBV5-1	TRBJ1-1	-	TGCGCCAGCAACTTGGGTTCAGGCTCAAACACTGAAGCTTTCTTT	CASNLGSGSNTEAFF
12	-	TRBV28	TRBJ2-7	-	TGTGCCAGCAGCCCTGAGGGATACGAGCAGTACTTC	CASSPEGYEQYF
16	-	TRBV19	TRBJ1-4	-	TGTGCCAGTGCCCATTCCCCCCGCGGGGCTAATGAAAAACTGTTTTTT	CASAHSPRGANEKLFF
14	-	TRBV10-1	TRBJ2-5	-	TGCGCCAGCAGTGAGACAGCTCGGCAAGAGACCCAGTACTTC	CASSETARQETQYF